This TCR beta chain came from a study of shared clonotypes between healthy human individuals. The repertoire was sequenced with immunoSEQ multiplex PCR; TCRdb's copy has only in-frame clones and lacks some. The repertoire holds about 2.4 million clones, with around 90% as singletons. Germline V gene sequence: CDR1 PRHDT, CDR2 FYEKMQ (reference sequence). J was trimmed by 0 bases and V by 0 bases; bases with no gene match: 6. CDR3 size: 18 residues. Sequencing was carried out using naive CD4+ T cells sorted from blood. Described subset: CD45RA+ positively selected. The chain employs TRBV13 and TRBJ2-3; TRBD2 agrees at 10 bases. The sequence came from a man between 18 and 35 years old in good health. The CDR3 spells CASSLGFPAGGSTDTQYF. CDR3 bases: TGTGCCAGCAGCTTAGGCTTCCCAGCGGGGGGGAGCACAGATACGCAGTATTTT.